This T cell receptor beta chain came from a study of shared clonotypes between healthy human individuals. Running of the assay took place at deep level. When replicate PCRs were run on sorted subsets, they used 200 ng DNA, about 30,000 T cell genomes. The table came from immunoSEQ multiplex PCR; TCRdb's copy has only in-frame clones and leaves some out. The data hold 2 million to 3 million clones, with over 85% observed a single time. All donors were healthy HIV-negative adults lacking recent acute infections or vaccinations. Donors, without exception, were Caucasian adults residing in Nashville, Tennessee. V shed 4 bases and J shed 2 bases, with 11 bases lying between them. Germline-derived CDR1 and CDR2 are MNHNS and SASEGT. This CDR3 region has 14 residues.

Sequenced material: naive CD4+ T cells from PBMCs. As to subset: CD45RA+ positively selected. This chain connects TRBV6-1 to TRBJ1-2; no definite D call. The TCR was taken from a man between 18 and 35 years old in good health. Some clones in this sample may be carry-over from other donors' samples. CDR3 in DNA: TGTGCCAGCAGTGTTAGCGGCGAGAACTATGGCTACACCTTC. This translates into CASSVSGENYGYTF.